This TCR beta chain was retrieved from a study of blood T cell repertoires in COVID-19. In the study overall: Acute and convalescent COVID-19 specimens originated in the United States, Italy and Spain. T cells, B-cell-depleted T cells, or PBMCs supplied cDNA or gDNA.

Participants reported their clinical history, and cohort assignment relied on those reports. In the original analysis: Amplification of reference gene primers was used by the study to estimate nucleated cell counts. Sequenced by immunoSEQ multiplex PCR; TCRdb stores in-frame clones only, minus some. D and trimming come from the DNA, and the V and J calls and clone size come from that table. Of about 380,000 clones detected, around 89% appear once; the ten largest clones hold about 1.1%. CDR1 LGHDT and CDR2 YNNKEL come from the germline V gene (reference sequence). V was pared by 4 bases and J by 4 bases, with 14 bases of the junction left unmatched. The CDR3 is made up of 17 amino acids.

The TCR was taken from a woman between 18 and 29 years old who had recovered from COVID-19. The specimen was PBMCs or T cells enriched from blood (not recorded which). The chain uses TRBV3-1 (or the pseudogene TRBV3-2) and TRBJ2-7; 9 bases map to TRBD1. The CDR3 coding sequence is TGTGCCAGCAGCCCAGCCATCTCCGGGACAGGGTGGTACGAGCAGTACTTC. It specifies CASSPAISGTGWYEQYF.